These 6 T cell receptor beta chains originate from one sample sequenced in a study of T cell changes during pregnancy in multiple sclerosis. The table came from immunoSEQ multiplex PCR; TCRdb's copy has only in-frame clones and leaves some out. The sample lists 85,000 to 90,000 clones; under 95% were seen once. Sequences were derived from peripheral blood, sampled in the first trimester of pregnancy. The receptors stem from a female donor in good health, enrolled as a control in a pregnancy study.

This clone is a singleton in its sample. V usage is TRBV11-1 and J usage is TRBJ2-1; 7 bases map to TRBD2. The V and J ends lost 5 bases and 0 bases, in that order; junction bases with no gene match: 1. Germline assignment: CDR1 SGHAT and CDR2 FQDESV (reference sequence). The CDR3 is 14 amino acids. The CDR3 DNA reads TGTGCCAGCAGCCCGGGGGGCTCCTACAATGAGCAGTTCTTC. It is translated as CASSPGGSYNEQFF.

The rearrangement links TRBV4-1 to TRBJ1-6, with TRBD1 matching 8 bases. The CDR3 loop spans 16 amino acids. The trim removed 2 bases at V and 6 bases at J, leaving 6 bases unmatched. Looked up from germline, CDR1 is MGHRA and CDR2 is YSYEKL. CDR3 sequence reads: CASSQQGAAGNSPLHF. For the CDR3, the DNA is TGCGCCAGCAGCCAACAGGGGGCGGCCGGTAATTCACCCCTCCACTTT.

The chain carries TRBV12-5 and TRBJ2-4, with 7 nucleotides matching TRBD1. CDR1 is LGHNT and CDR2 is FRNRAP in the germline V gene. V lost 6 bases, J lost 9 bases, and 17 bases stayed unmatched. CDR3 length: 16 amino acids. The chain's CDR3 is CASGPTQTGALSIQYF. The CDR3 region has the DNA TGTGCTAGTGGCCCTACCCAAACAGGGGCGCTCAGCATTCAGTACTTC.

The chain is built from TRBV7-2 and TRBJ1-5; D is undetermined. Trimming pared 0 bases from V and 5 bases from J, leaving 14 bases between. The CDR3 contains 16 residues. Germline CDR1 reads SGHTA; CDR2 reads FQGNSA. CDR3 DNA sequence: TGTGCCAGCAGCTTAGCGATCTCGGGGATTCATCAGCCCCAGCATTTT. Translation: CASSLAISGIHQPQHF.

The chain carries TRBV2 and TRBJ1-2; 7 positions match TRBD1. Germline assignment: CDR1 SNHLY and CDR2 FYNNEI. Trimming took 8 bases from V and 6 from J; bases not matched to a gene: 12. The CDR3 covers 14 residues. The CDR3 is CASSEGGGRNGYTF. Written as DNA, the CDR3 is TGTGCCAGCTCTGAAGGAGGGGGCAGGAATGGCTACACCTTC.

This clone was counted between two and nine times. The CDR3 is CASSPLDRDGYTF. The CDR3 DNA sequence: TGTGCCAGCAGTCCGCTTGACAGGGATGGCTACACCTTC. The chain has TRBV27 and TRBJ1-2; 7 positions match TRBD1. V was clipped by 5 bases and J by 6 bases; unmatched bases: 6. The CDR3 extends over 13 amino acids. Looked up from germline, CDR1 is MNHEY and CDR2 is SMNVEV (reference sequence).